A selection of T cell receptor beta chains follows, all from one sample in a study of T cell repertoires in cytomegalovirus infection. Antigens of these TCRs are unknown. TCRdb itself ran the reads through MiXCR, one entry per CDR3 protein. In the table there are roughly 800,000 distinct CDR3 sequences, about 27% of which are singletons. The sample in question was cultured CD8+ T cells from PBMCs, obtained from culture after CMV antigen stimulation. Receptors originate from a human donor in good health (CMV status not recorded). Some clones in this sample may be carry-over from other donors' samples. The CDR3 runs from the conserved cysteine through the conserved F or W. D genes are given only for firm matches. The size field is filled for only some rows; it gives once, few, many or a size class.

>once|TRBJ2-5|TRBV12-3/TRBV12-4|-
TGTGCCAGCAGTTTAGATAGCGGAGAGACCCAGTACTTC
CASSLDSGETQYF
>-|TRBJ1-2|TRBV6-6|-
TGTGCCAGCACTAAGGGGACCACCTATGGCTACACCTTC
CASTKGTTYGYTF
>few|TRBJ1-4|TRBV6-6|TRBD1
TGTGCCAGCAGTCCCTTGGACAGGGCGGGGGAAAAACTGTTTTTT
CASSPLDRAGEKLFF
>-|TRBJ2-7|TRBV6-5|-
TGTGCCAGCAGTTACCAGATAACCTACGAGCAGTACTTC
CASSYQITYEQYF
>-|TRBJ2-1|TRBV7-6|TRBD2
TGTGCCAGCACCGTTCTAGCGGTGGTCGATGAGCAGTTCTTC
CASTVLAVVDEQFF
>many|TRBJ2-7|TRBV7-6|TRBD2
TGTGCCAGCAGCACCACTAGCGGGGACGAGCAGTACTTC
CASSTTSGDEQYF
>many|TRBJ1-1|TRBV7-6|TRBD1
TGTGCCAGCAGCTTAAAACAGGGGCGTTTTGAAGCTTTCTTT
CASSLKQGRFEAFF
>-|TRBJ2-1|TRBV5-6|TRBD1
TGTGCCAGCAGCCCGGGGACAGGAATCAATGAGCAGTTCTTC
CASSPGTGINEQFF
>-|TRBJ2-2|TRBV29-1|TRBD1
TGCAGCGTTGAAGCTCAGGGGGCCGGAACCGGGGAGCTGTTTTTT
CSVEAQGAGTGELFF
>-|TRBJ1-4|TRBV7-9|TRBD1
TGTGCCAGCAGCCAACCCCGACAGGGGGCCGATAATGAAAAACTGTTTTTT
CASSQPRQGADNEKLFF
>many|TRBJ2-2|TRBV7-2|TRBD2
TGTGCCAGCAGCCCGGGACTAGCGGGACCCATATCCGGGGAGCTGTTTTTT
CASSPGLAGPISGELFF
>few|TRBJ2-7|TRBV6-2/TRBV6-3|TRBD1
TGTGCCAGCAGCGGGACAGGGGGAATCTCCGAGCAGTACTTC
CASSGTGGISEQYF
>-|TRBJ2-2|TRBV3-1|TRBD2
TGTGCCAGCAGCCCCTCTTCTGTAGCGGGGAACACCGGGGAGCTGTTTTTT
CASSPSSVAGNTGELFF
>few|TRBJ2-1|TRBV7-9|TRBD1
TGTGCCAGCAGCTTAGTTCCGGACAGGGGGCCGGCTGTTCGGGGCAATGAGCAGTTCTTC
CASSLVPDRGPAVRGNEQFF
>few|TRBJ2-1|TRBV27|-
TGTGCCAGCAGTTCCGGGAAGCTCCCCCACAATGAGCAGTTCTTC
CASSSGKLPHNEQFF
>-|TRBJ2-3|TRBV9|TRBD2
TGTGCCAGCAGCGCGGGACTAGCTTTCACAGATACGCAGTATTTT
CASSAGLAFTDTQYF
>-|TRBJ1-2|TRBV23-1|-
TGCGCCAGCAGTCAAGACTGGCAGGGAACTAACTATGGCTACACCTTC
CASSQDWQGTNYGYTF
>-|TRBJ2-7|TRBV2|-
TGTGCCAGCAGTCCGACGGGACCGAGATACGAGCAGTACTTC
CASSPTGPRYEQYF
>few|TRBJ1-3|TRBV12-3/TRBV12-4|-
TGTGCCAGCAGCGGGCTCGGAAACACCATATATTTT
CASSGLGNTIYF
>-|TRBJ2-1|TRBV7-9|TRBD2
TGTGCCAGCAGCTCCGGGACTAGCGGGGGTATACAGTTCTTC
CASSSGTSGGIQFF
>-|TRBJ2-5|TRBV11-2|TRBD2
TGTGCCAGCAGCTTAAGCCTAGCGGGGTCCCAAGAGACCCAGTACTTC
CASSLSLAGSQETQYF
>-|TRBJ2-3|TRBV4-1|TRBD2
TGCGCCAGCAGCCAAGAGGAGGTAGCGGGGGATACGCAGTATTTT
CASSQEEVAGDTQYF
>many|TRBJ1-1|TRBV6-5|-
TGTGCCAGCAGTTACGTCCAGTTGCACGTAGGCACTGAAGCTTTCTTT
CASSYVQLHVGTEAFF
>-|TRBJ2-1|TRBV2|TRBD2
TGTGCCAGAGATAGCGGGGGGGCCTACAATGAGCAGTTCTTC
CARDSGGAYNEQFF
>many|TRBJ2-5|TRBV7-6|-
TGTGCCAGCAGCTATCGGGGGACCCAGTACTTC
CASSYRGTQYF
>once|TRBJ2-7|TRBV15|TRBD1
TGTGCCACCAGCCCCGAGGGACAGGGGATATCCGAGCAGTACTTC
CATSPEGQGISEQYF
>few|TRBJ1-5|TRBV4-1|-
TGCGCCAGCAGCCAATCCGGAGGAACTCAGCCCCAGCATTTT
CASSQSGGTQPQHF
>-|TRBJ1-4|TRBV15|-
TGTGCCACCAGCCAACAGCCGAATGAAAAACTGTTTTTT
CATSQQPNEKLFF
>-|TRBJ2-7|TRBV7-2|TRBD2
TGTGCCAGCAGCTCAGCGGGGGGAACCTACGAGCAGTACTTC
CASSSAGGTYEQYF
>many|TRBJ2-3|TRBV7-3|-
TGTGCCAGCCGCTCCGGAGGAAGAGATACGCAGTATTTT
CASRSGGRDTQYF
>few|TRBJ1-2|TRBV19|-
TGTGCCAGTAGTATAACACCAACAGCTAACTATGGCTACACCTTC
CASSITPTANYGYTF
>many|TRBJ2-7|TRBV7-2|TRBD1
TGTGCCAGCAGCTTAGCTCCTACGACAGGGGGCGAGCAGTACTTC
CASSLAPTTGGEQYF